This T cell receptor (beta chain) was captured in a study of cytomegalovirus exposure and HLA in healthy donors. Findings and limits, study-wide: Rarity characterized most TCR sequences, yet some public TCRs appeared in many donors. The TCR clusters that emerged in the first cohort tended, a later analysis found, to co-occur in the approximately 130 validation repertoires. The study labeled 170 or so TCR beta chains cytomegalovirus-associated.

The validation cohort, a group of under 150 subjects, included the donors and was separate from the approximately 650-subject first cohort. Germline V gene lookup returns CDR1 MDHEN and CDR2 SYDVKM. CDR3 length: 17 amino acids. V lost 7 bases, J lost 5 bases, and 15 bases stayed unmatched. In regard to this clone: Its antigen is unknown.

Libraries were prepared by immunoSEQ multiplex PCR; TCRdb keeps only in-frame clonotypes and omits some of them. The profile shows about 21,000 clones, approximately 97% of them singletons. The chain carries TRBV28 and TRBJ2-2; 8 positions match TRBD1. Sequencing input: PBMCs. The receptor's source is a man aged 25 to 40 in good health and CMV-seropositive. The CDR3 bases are TGTGCCAGCAATCCGACCCGGGGGACAGGAGGTACCGGGGAGCTGTTTTTT. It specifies CASNPTRGTGGTGELFF.